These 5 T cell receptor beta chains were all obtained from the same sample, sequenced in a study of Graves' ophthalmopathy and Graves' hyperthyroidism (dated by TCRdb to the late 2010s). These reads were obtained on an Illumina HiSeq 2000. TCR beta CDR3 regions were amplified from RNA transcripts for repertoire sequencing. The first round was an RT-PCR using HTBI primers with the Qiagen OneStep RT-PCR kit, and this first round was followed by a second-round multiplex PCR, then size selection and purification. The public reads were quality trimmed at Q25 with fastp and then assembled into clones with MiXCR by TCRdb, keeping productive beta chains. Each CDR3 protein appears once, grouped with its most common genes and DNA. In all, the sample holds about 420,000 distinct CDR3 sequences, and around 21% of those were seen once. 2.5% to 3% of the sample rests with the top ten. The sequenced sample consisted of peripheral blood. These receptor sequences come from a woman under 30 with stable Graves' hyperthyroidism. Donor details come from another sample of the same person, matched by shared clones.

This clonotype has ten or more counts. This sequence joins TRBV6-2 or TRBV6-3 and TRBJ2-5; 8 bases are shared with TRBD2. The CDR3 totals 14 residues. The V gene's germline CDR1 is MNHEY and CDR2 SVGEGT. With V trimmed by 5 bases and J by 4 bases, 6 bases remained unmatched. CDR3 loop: CASSTTSGLETQYF. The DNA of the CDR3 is TGTGCCAGCAGTACAACTAGCGGTTTAGAGACCCAGTACTTC.

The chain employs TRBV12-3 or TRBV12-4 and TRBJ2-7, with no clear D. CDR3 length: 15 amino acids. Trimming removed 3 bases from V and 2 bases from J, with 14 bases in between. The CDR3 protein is CASSFWSGSTYEQYF. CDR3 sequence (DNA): TGTGCCAGCAGTTTTTGGTCCGGGTCCACCTACGAGCAGTACTTC.

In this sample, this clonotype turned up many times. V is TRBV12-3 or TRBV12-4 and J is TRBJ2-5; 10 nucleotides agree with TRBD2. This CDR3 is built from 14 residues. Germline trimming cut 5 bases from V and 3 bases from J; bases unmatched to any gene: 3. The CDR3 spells CASSTLAGEETQYF. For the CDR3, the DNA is TGTGCCAGCAGTACCCTAGCGGGAGAAGAGACCCAGTACTTC.

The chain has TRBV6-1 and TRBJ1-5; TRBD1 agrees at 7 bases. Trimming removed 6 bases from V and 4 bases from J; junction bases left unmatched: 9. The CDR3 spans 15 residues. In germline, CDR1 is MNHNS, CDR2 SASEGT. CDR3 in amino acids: CASRSGTDPNQPQHF. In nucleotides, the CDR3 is TGTGCCAGCAGATCCGGGACAGACCCTAATCAGCCCCAGCATTTT.

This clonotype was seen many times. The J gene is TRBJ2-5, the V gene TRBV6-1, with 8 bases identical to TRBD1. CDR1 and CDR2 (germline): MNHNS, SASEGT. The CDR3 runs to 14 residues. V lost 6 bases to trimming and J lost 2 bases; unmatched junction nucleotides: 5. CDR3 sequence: CASSGRTGQETQYF. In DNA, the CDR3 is TGTGCCAGCAGCGGTCGGACAGGGCAAGAGACCCAGTACTTC.